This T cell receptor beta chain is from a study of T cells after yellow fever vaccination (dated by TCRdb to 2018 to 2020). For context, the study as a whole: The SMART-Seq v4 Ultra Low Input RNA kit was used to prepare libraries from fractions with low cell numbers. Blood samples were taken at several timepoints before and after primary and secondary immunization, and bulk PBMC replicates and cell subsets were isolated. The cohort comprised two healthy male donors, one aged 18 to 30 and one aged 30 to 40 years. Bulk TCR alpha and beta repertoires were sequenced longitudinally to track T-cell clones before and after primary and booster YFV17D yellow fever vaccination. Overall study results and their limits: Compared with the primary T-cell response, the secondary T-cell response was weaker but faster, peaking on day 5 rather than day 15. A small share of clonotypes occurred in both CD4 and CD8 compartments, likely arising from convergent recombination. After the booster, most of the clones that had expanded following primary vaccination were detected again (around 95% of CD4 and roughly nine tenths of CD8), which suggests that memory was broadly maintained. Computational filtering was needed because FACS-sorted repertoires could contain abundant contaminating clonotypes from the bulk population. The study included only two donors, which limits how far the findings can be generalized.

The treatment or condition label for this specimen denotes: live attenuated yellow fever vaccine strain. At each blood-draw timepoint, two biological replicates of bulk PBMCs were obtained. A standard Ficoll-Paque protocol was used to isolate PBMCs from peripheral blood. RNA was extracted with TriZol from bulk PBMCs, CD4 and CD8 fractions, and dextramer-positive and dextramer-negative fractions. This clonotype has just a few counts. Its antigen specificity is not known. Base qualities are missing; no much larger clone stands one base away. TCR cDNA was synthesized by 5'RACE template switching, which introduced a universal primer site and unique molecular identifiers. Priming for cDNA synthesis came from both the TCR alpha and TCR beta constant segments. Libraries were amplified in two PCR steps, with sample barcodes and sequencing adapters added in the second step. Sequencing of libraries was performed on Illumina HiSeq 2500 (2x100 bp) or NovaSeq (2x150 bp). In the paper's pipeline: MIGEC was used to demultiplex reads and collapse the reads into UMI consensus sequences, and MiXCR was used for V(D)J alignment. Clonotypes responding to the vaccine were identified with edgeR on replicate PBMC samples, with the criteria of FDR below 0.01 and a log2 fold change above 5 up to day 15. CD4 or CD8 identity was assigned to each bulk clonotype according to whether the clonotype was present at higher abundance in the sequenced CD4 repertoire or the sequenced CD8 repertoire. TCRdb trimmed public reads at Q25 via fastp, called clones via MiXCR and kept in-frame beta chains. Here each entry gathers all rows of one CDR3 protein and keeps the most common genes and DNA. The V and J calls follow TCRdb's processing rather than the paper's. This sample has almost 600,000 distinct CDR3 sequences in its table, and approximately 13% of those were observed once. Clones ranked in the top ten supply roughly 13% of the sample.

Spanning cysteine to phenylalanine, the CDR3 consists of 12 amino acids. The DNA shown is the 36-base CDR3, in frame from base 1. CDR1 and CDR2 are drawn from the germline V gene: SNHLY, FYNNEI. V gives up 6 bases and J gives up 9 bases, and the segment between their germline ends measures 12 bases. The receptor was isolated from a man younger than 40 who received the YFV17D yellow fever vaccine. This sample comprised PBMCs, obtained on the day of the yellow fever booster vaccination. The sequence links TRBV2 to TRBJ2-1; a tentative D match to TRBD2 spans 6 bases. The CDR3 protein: CASRLWGVEQFF. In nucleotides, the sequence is TGTGCCAGCAGGTTATGGGGGGTTGAGCAGTTCTTC.